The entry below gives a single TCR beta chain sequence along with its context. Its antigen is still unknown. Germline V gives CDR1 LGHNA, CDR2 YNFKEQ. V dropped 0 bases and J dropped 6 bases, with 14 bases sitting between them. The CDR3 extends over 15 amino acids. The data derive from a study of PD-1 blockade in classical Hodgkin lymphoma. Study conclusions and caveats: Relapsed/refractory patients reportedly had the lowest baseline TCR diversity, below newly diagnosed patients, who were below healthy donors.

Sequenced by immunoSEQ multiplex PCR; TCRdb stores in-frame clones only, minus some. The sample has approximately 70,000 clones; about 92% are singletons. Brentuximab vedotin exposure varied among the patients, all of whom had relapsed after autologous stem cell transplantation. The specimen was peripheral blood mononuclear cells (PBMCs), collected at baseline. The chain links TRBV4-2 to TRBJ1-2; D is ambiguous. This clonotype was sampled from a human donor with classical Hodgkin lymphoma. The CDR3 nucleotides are TGTGCCAGCAGCCAAGATCACAGTTCCCCTAATGGCTACACCTTC. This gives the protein CASSQDHSSPNGYTF.